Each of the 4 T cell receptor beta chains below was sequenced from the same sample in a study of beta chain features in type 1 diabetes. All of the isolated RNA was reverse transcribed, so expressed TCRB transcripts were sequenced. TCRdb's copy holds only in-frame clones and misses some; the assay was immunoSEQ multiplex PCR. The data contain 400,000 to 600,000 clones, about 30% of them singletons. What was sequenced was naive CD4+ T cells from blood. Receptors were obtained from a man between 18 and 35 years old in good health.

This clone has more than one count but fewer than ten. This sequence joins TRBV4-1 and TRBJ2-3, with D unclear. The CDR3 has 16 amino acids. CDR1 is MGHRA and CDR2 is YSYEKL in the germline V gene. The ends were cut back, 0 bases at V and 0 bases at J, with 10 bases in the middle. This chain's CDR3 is CASSQDPLTSTDTQYF. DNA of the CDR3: TGCGCCAGCAGCCAAGACCCGCTAACTAGCACAGATACGCAGTATTTT.

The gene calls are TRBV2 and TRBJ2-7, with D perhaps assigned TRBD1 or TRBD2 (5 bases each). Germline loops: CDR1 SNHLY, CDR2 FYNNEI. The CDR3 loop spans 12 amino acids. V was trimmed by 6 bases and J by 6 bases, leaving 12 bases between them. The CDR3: CASRRDVGEQYF. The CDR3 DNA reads TGTGCCAGCAGGAGGGACGTGGGCGAGCAGTACTTC.

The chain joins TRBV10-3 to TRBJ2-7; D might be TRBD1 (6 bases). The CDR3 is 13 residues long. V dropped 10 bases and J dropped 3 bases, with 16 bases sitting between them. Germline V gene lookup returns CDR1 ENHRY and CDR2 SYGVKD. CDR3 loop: CATTFTGSYEQYF. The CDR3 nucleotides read TGTGCCACCACTTTTACAGGGAGCTACGAGCAGTACTTC.

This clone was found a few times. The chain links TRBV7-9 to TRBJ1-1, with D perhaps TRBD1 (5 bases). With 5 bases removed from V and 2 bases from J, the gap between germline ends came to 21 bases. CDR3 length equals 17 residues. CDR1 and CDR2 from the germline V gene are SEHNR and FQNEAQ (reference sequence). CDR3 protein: CASSPRPRESANTEAFF. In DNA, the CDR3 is TGTGCCAGCAGCCCCCGGCCCAGGGAGTCGGCTAACACTGAAGCTTTCTTT.